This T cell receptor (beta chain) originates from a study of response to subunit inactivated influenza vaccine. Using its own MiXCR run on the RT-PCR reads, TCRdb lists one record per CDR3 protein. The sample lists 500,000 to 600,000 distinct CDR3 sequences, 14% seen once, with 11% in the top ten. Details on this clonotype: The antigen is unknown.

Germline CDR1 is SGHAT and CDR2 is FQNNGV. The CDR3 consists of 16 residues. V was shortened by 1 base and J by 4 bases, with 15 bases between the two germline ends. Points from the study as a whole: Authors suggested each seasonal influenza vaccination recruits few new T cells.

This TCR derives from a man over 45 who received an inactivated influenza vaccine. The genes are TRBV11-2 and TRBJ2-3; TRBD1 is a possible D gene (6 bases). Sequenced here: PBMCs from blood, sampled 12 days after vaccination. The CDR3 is CASSLAGSGHADTQYF. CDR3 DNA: TGTGCCAGCAGCTTAGCGGGATCGGGACACGCAGATACGCAGTATTTT.